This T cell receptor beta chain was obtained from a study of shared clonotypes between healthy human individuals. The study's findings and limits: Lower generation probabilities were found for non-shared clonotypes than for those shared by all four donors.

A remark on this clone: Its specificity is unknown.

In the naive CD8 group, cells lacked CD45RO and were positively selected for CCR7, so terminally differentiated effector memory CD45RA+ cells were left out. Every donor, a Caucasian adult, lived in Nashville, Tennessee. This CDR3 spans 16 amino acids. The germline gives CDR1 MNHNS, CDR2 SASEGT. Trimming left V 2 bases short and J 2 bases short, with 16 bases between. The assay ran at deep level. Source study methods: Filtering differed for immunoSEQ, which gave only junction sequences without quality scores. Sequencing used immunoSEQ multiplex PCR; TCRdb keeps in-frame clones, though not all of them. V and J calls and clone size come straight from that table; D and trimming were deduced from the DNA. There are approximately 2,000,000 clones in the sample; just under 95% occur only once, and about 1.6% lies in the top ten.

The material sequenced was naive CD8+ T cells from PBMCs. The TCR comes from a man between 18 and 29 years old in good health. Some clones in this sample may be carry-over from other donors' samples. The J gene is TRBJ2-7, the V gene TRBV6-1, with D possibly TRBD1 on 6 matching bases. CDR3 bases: TGTGCCAGCAGTGAATACGGGACACAAACTCCCTACGAGCAGTACTTC. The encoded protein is CASSEYGTQTPYEQYF.